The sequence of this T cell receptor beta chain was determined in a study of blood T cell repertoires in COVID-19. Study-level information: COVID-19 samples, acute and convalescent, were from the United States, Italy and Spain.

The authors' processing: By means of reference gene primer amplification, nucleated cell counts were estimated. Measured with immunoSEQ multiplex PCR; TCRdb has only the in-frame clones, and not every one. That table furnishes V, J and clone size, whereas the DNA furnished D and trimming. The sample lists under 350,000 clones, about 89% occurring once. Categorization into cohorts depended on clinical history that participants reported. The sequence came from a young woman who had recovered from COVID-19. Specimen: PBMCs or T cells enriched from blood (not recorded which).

The CDR3 region has the DNA TGCGCCAGCAGCCAAGGGGTAGGGGCCGGGGAGCTGTTTTTT. This encodes CASSQGVGAGELFF. V gene TRBV4-1 combines with J gene TRBJ2-2, with D possibly being TRBD1 (5 bases). Germline assignment: CDR1 MGHRA and CDR2 YSYEKL. V lost 1 base and J 6 bases, leaving 9 bases between the germline ends. The length of the CDR3 is 14 residues.